This section outlines one T cell receptor beta chain sequence together with its context. The CDR3 has 13 residues. The germline V gene encodes CDR1 SGHDN and CDR2 FVKESK. V shed 0 bases and J shed 6 bases, with 9 bases lying between them. The data are from a study of T-cell reconstitution after alpha-beta-depleted transplantation in children. The authors prepared the TCRbeta library with unique molecular identifiers. Via MiXCR, TCRdb re-called the PCR reads, giving one row per CDR3 protein. This table has 500,000 or so distinct CDR3 sequences, approximately 30% appearing once. The source is a human donor who donated a stem cell graft to a child with aplastic anemia. The starting material was PBMCs from the stem cell graft donor, obtained from the stem cell graft. The chain joins TRBV14 to TRBJ2-7; D perhaps matches TRBD2 (5 bases). This CDR3 reads CASSQDRAGEQYF. The CDR3 nucleotides read TGTGCCAGCAGCCAAGATCGGGCGGGCGAGCAGTACTTC.